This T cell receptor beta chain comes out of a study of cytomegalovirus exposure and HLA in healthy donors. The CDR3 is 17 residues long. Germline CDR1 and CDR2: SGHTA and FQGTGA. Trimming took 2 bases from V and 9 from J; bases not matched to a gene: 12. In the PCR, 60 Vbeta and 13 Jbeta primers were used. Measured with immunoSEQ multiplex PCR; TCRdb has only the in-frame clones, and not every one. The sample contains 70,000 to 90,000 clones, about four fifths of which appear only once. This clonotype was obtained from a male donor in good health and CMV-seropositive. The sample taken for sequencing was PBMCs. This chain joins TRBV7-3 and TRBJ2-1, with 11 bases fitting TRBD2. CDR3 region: CASSLHVLAGGSSEQFF. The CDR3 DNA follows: TGTGCCAGCAGCTTACATGTCCTAGCGGGAGGTAGTAGTGAGCAGTTCTTC.